Detailed here is one T cell receptor beta chain. As yet, its antigen is unknown. The data derive from a study of post-analysis software for immune sequencing data. Turning to the study itself: The patients showed relapsing-remitting, secondary progressive and progressive-relapsing multiple sclerosis courses. Study-level points and caveats: Controls significantly exceeded multiple sclerosis patients in normalized Chao1 diversity. In patients, a few TRBV segments were more frequent than in controls, with TRBV5-6, TRBV5-1 and TRBV20-1 among them. Those samples that were prepared in the same batch co-clustered strongly by F measure.

The CDR3 totals 16 residues. The V and J ends lost 6 bases and 5 bases, in that order; junction bases with no gene match: 8. Germline loops: CDR1 DFQATT, CDR2 SNEGSKA (reference sequence). TCR beta cDNA libraries had unique molecular identifiers. Yield was approximately 500,000 cDNA molecules from around 1 to 9.1 million T cells. TCRdb passed the PCR reads through MiXCR, listing each CDR3 protein once. Seen here are almost 700,000 distinct CDR3 sequences, roughly three fifths observed once, and the top ten hold approximately 10%. The sequenced sample consisted of blood. The chain has TRBV20-1 and TRBJ2-1; 15 bases agree with TRBD2. This receptor was identified in a girl aged 2 to 10 with multiple sclerosis. The CDR3 DNA sequence: TGCAGTGCCTCCTGGACTAGCGGGAGGGCGGACAATGAGCAGTTCTTC. Its translation: CSASWTSGRADNEQFF.